The rows below give T cell receptor beta chains drawn from one sample of a study of blood T cell repertoires in COVID-19. Generated by immunoSEQ multiplex PCR, the TCRdb table keeps only in-frame clones and is missing some. This table has about 36,000 clones, approximately 86% appearing once. Input material: peripheral blood. Receptor source: a human donor in a cohort sampled during active COVID-19. Both conserved end residues are part of each CDR3. The D gene is left open where the match is weak. Clone sizes are given selectively: once, few, many, or a class where the clone is expanded.

V gene	D gene	J gene	clone size	CDR3 protein	CDR3 DNA
TRBV6-6	-	TRBJ2-7	-	CASRGTVTYEQYF	TGTGCCAGCAGGGGGACTGTAACCTACGAGCAGTACTTC
TRBV2	TRBD2	TRBJ2-1	-	CASSERGGRNEQFF	TGTGCCAGCAGTGAGCGGGGGGGCCGCAATGAGCAGTTCTTC
TRBV6-6	-	TRBJ2-1	-	CASSPTYSSYNEQFF	TGTGCCAGCAGTCCGACGTACAGCTCCTACAATGAGCAGTTCTTC
TRBV18	-	TRBJ1-1	few	CASSLGENTEAFF	TGTGCCAGCTCCCTCGGGGAGAACACTGAAGCTTTCTTT
TRBV5-8	TRBD1	TRBJ1-1	-	CASSRTGTNTEAFF	TGTGCCAGCAGCAGGACAGGAACGAACACTGAAGCTTTCTTT
TRBV7-2	-	TRBJ1-4	-	CASSLGLGNEKLFF	TGTGCCAGCAGCTTGGGGCTGGGTAATGAAAAACTGTTTTTT
TRBV10-3	-	TRBJ2-2	-	CALEGNTGELFF	TGTGCCCTCGAGGGGAACACCGGGGAGCTGTTTTTT
TRBV3-1/TRBV3-2	-	TRBJ1-6	few	CASSQSPSPLHF	TGTGCCAGCAGCCAATCTCCTTCACCCCTCCACTTT
TRBV3-1/TRBV3-2	-	TRBJ1-5	-	CASSQGLGVRNQPQHF	TGTGCCAGCAGCCAAGGGCTCGGGGTGCGCAATCAGCCCCAGCATTTT
TRBV6-4	-	TRBJ1-2	-	CASSDSRRGGGYTF	TGTGCCAGCAGTGACTCGAGAAGGGGGGGTGGCTACACCTTC
TRBV4-3	-	TRBJ2-7	-	CASSQDITPQGQYF	TGCGCCAGCAGCCAAGATATAACCCCCCAGGGGCAGTACTTC
TRBV4-2	TRBD2	TRBJ2-7	once	CASSQGTSGDSYEQYF	TGTGCCAGCAGCCAAGGCACTAGCGGGGACTCCTACGAGCAGTACTTC
TRBV20-1	TRBD2	TRBJ2-7	once	CSASQAGLGGGGYEQYF	TGCAGTGCTAGTCAGGCCGGGTTGGGCGGGGGTGGCTACGAGCAGTACTTC
TRBV5-1	TRBD1	TRBJ1-5	-	CASSFSGGHQPQHF	TGCGCCAGCAGCTTTTCAGGGGGACATCAGCCCCAGCATTTT
TRBV7-2	TRBD1	TRBJ2-3	few	CASSGTGNTDTQYF	TGTGCCAGCAGCGGGACAGGGAACACAGATACGCAGTATTTT
TRBV7-2	-	TRBJ2-1	-	CASSLAPGRDNEQFF	TGTGCCAGCAGCTTAGCCCCTGGCAGGGACAATGAGCAGTTCTTC
TRBV5-1	-	TRBJ1-2	-	CASTEPSLPYGYTF	TGCGCCAGTACCGAACCTTCACTCCCCTATGGCTACACCTTC
TRBV7-8	TRBD2	TRBJ2-3	-	CASSFSGGEGTQYF	TGTGCCAGCAGCTTCAGCGGGGGGGAGGGTACGCAGTATTTT
TRBV7-7	TRBD2	TRBJ2-5	-	CASSTRLAGETQYF	TGTGCTAGCAGCACCCGACTAGCGGGCGAGACCCAGTACTTC
TRBV5-1	-	TRBJ2-5	-	CASSLTGTAQETQYF	TGCGCCAGCAGCTTAACCGGGACTGCACAAGAGACCCAGTACTTC
TRBV2	-	TRBJ1-1	few	CAIHQNTEAFF	TGTGCCATACACCAGAACACTGAAGCTTTCTTT
TRBV6-2/TRBV6-3	TRBD1	TRBJ1-5	-	CASSYATGQGSQPQHF	TGTGCCAGCAGTTACGCCACGGGACAGGGGTCTCAGCCCCAGCATTTT
TRBV30	-	TRBJ2-3	-	CAWSRGRGPDTQYF	TGTGCCTGGAGCCGAGGGAGAGGCCCAGATACGCAGTATTTT
TRBV24-1	-	TRBJ2-5	-	CATSDPRQGQETQYF	TGTGCCACCAGTGACCCTAGACAAGGACAGGAGACCCAGTACTTC
TRBV15	TRBD1	TRBJ1-1	-	CATSSRTGGHQNTEAFF	TGTGCCACCAGCTCCCGGACAGGGGGCCATCAGAACACTGAAGCTTTCTTT
TRBV4-2	TRBD1	TRBJ1-5	-	CASSTGQGNQPQHF	TGTGCCAGCAGCACGGGACAGGGGAATCAGCCCCAGCATTTT
TRBV19	TRBD2	TRBJ2-1	few	CASSIRAGGLNEQFF	TGTGCCAGTAGTATTCGAGCGGGGGGTCTCAATGAGCAGTTCTTC
TRBV9	-	TRBJ2-1	-	CASSAGLPTNEQFF	TGTGCCAGCAGCGCGGGACTCCCAACCAATGAGCAGTTCTTC
TRBV19	TRBD1	TRBJ1-5	-	CASTRTGGGGAYQPQHF	TGTGCCAGTACCCGGACAGGGGGCGGAGGGGCCTATCAGCCCCAGCATTTT
TRBV15	-	TRBJ1-3	once	CATSTGGQTRGNTIYF	TGTGCCACCAGCACTGGAGGACAGACCAGGGGAAACACCATATATTTT
TRBV27	TRBD2	TRBJ2-1	-	CASCCRGGAWYEQFF	TGTGCCAGCTGCTGTCGGGGGGGGGCGTGGTATGAGCAGTTCTTC
TRBV7-9	-	TRBJ1-6	-	CASSLGLGSYSPLHF	TGTGCCAGCAGCTTAGGTCTGGGCTCCTATTCACCCCTCCACTTT
TRBV6-5	TRBD2	TRBJ2-1	once	CASRFERGPYNEQFF	TGTGCCAGCAGATTTGAGCGGGGCCCATACAATGAGCAGTTCTTC
TRBV11-2	-	TRBJ2-3	-	CASSNGGWGDGTDTQYF	TGTGCCAGCAGCAACGGGGGTTGGGGTGATGGGACAGATACGCAGTATTTT
TRBV19	TRBD1	TRBJ2-5	-	CASSLRTGKETQYF	TGTGCCAGTAGTCTTCGGACAGGGAAGGAGACCCAGTACTTC
TRBV7-2	-	TRBJ1-4	-	CASSSQGRVNNEKLFF	TGTGCCAGCAGCTCCCAGGGAAGGGTGAATAATGAAAAACTGTTTTTT
TRBV5-1	-	TRBJ1-6	-	CASSSQGGQNSPLHF	TGCGCCAGCAGCTCGCAAGGGGGTCAGAATTCACCCCTCCACTTT
TRBV6-2/TRBV6-3	TRBD1	TRBJ2-2	medium-sized	CASSYFPGGNTGELFF	TGTGCCAGCAGTTATTTTCCAGGGGGAAACACCGGGGAGCTGTTTTTT
TRBV7-8	TRBD2	TRBJ2-1	-	CASSLVGFSGSYNEQFF	TGTGCCAGCAGCTTAGTAGGTTTTAGCGGGAGCTACAATGAGCAGTTCTTC
TRBV19	TRBD2	TRBJ2-3	-	CASSKRGLESTQYF	TGTGCCAGTAGTAAACGGGGACTAGAGAGTACGCAGTATTTT
TRBV3-1/TRBV3-2	-	TRBJ2-7	few	CASSRGVPGDYEQYF	TGTGCCAGCAGCCGCGGGGTTCCGGGGGACTACGAGCAGTACTTC
TRBV3-1/TRBV3-2	TRBD1	TRBJ1-2	-	CASSPSTGAGYTF	TGTGCCAGCAGCCCCTCCACAGGGGCGGGCTACACCTTC
TRBV6-6	-	TRBJ2-7	few	CASSYVQAYEQYF	TGTGCCAGCAGTTACGTACAGGCCTACGAGCAGTACTTC
TRBV19	TRBD1	TRBJ1-1	-	CASSAQGATEAFF	TGTGCCAGTAGTGCGCAGGGGGCCACTGAAGCTTTCTTT
TRBV4-3	-	TRBJ1-2	-	CASSPTTGDYGYTF	TGCGCCAGCAGCCCAACGACAGGCGACTATGGCTACACCTTC
TRBV7-9	TRBD2	TRBJ2-3	-	CASSPGLAGGLGLFF	TGTGCCAGCAGCCCGGGACTAGCGGGGGGGCTGGGTTTGTTTTTT
TRBV5-1	-	TRBJ2-5	-	CASSPGQPQETQYF	TGCGCCAGCAGTCCCGGACAGCCACAAGAGACCCAGTACTTC
TRBV15	-	TRBJ2-1	-	CATSRAVGGGENEQFF	TGTGCCACCAGCAGAGCGGTAGGGGGGGGCGAGAATGAGCAGTTCTTC
TRBV7-8	-	TRBJ1-3	-	CASRPNPRGLSGNTIYF	TGTGCCAGCAGACCCAACCCTCGGGGTCTCTCTGGAAACACCATATATTTT
TRBV4-3	-	TRBJ1-2	-	CASSQDRTGSHYGYTF	TGCGCCAGCAGCCAAGATCGCACAGGGAGTCACTATGGCTACACCTTC
TRBV4-1	TRBD1	TRBJ1-2	-	CASSQVNRGNYGYTF	TGCGCCAGCAGCCAAGTAAACAGGGGGAACTATGGCTACACCTTC
TRBV7-8	TRBD2	TRBJ2-5	-	CASSLQGVAGVETQYF	TGTGCCAGCAGCTTACAGGGAGTAGCGGGGGTGGAGACCCAGTACTTC
TRBV6-2/TRBV6-3	TRBD2	TRBJ2-2	-	CASSVPTGGTGELFF	TGTGCCAGCAGTGTCCCTACGGGGGGAACCGGGGAGCTGTTTTTT
TRBV7-9	TRBD1	TRBJ1-2	-	CASSLSGRGYGYTF	TGTGCCAGCAGCTTATCGGGCAGGGGGTATGGCTACACCTTC
TRBV7-7	TRBD2	TRBJ2-2	once	CASSPGTIGGGELFF	TGTGCTAGCAGCCCAGGGACTATTGGTGGAGGGGAGCTGTTTTTT
TRBV2	-	TRBJ2-1	once	CASSRRDNEQFF	TGTGCCAGCAGTCGTCGAGACAATGAGCAGTTCTTC
TRBV4-1	TRBD1	TRBJ1-5	-	CASSQVDRSNQPQHF	TGCGCCAGCAGCCAAGTGGACAGGAGCAATCAGCCCCAGCATTTT
TRBV11-2	-	TRBJ2-2	-	CASSLPGGTGELFF	TGTGCCAGCAGCTTACCCGGCGGCACCGGGGAGCTGTTTTTT
TRBV18	TRBD1	TRBJ2-7	-	CASSPPFGEGQFYEQYF	TGTGCCAGCTCACCACCGTTCGGCGAGGGACAGTTCTACGAGCAGTACTTC